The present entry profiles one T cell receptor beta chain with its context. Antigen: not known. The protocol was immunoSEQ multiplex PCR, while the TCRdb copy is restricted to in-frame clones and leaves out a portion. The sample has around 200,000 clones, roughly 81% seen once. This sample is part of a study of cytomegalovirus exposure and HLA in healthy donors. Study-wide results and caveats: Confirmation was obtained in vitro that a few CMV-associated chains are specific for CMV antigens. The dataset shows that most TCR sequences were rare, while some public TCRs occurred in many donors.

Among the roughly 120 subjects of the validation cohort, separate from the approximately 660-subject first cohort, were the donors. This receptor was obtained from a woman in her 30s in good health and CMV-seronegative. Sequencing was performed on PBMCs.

This CDR3 reads CASRTGQFEAFF. CDR3 in DNA: TGTGCCAGCAGAACGGGACAGTTTGAAGCTTTCTTT. The chain combines TRBV28 with TRBJ1-1, with 7 nucleotides matching TRBD1. Germline CDR1 MDHEN, CDR2 SYDVKM. The CDR3 loop spans 12 amino acids. The J segment lost 7 bases and the V segment lost 6 bases, leaving 5 bases of the junction unmatched.